Listed here are 10 T cell receptor beta chains from one sample, sequenced in a study of blood T cell repertoires in COVID-19. TCRdb's copy holds only in-frame clones and misses some; the assay was immunoSEQ multiplex PCR. This table holds approximately 200,000 clones, about 86% found once. Material for sequencing was peripheral blood. The receptor set was obtained from a woman aged 25-40 years with active or convalescent COVID-19.

CDR3 DNA sequence: TGCGCCAGCAGCCAAGACGGACTCTCCTACGAGCAGTACTTC. This gives the protein CASSQDGLSYEQYF. This sequence joins TRBV4-1 and TRBJ2-7; the D gene is possibly TRBD2 (5 bases). The CDR3 consists of 14 residues. CDR1 MGHRA and CDR2 YSYEKL come from the germline V gene. Trimming cost V 0 bases and J 0 bases, with 6 bases left between them.

CDR3 protein: CASSFIRDDTDTQYF. In nucleotides, the CDR3 is TGTGCCAGCAGTTTCATACGGGATGACACAGATACGCAGTATTTT. The chain recombines TRBV6-5 with TRBJ2-3; perhaps TRBD2 as D (5 bases). The CDR3 has 15 amino acids. Germline-derived CDR1 and CDR2 are MNHEY and SVGAGI. The germline V and J ends were trimmed by 4 bases and 2 bases, with 13 bases remaining between them.

This chain connects TRBV5-1 to TRBJ2-7, with D tentatively TRBD1 (6 bases). The CDR3 is made up of 18 amino acids. Germline CDR1 is SGHRS and CDR2 is YFSETQ. V was trimmed by 5 bases and J by 2 bases, leaving 26 bases between them. Written as DNA, the CDR3 is TGCGCCAGCAGAAAACAGGGCGATGGGGTACAATTGACCTACGAGCAGTACTTC. Protein product: CASRKQGDGVQLTYEQYF.

This clone was recorded only once. The chain couples TRBV2 to TRBJ2-2; D ambiguous. The germline V and J ends were trimmed by 2 bases and 0 bases, with 4 bases remaining between them. The V gene's germline CDR1 is SNHLY and CDR2 FYNNEI. There are 14 residues in the CDR3. The CDR3 coding sequence is TGTGCCAGCAGTGAAAACACGAACACCGGGGAGCTGTTTTTT. Protein sequence: CASSENTNTGELFF.

V is TRBV6-5 and J is TRBJ2-1; 8 bases match TRBD2. After removal of 6 bases from V and 9 bases from J, the junction contained 10 bases not matched to a gene. Per germline, CDR1 MNHEY and CDR2 SVGAGI. This CDR3 has 14 amino acids. CDR3 coding DNA: TGTGCCAGCAGCCCAAGCGGGAGCGGGTCTGAGCAGTTCTTC. As protein: CASSPSGSGSEQFF.

The V gene is TRBV28, the J gene TRBJ1-5, with a weak D call TRBD1 (6 bases). Trimming pared 2 bases from V and 2 bases from J, leaving 13 bases between. The CDR3 is 16 residues long. Germline V gene lookup returns CDR1 MDHEN and CDR2 SYDVKM. The CDR3 region is CASSLPLSGGNQPQHF. DNA of the CDR3: TGTGCCAGCAGTTTACCCTTATCAGGGGGCAATCAGCCCCAGCATTTT.

The V gene is TRBV5-1, the J gene TRBJ1-2, with 7 bases matching TRBD1. CDR3 length equals 14 residues. The V segment lost 4 bases and the J segment 7 bases; nucleotides outside the gene matches: 10. Germline CDR1 reads SGHRS; CDR2 reads YFSETQ. The CDR3: CASSGGGTVRGYTF. In DNA form, the CDR3 reads TGCGCCAGCAGCGGCGGCGGGACAGTCCGTGGCTACACCTTC.

CDR3: CASSRLTGGYQETQYF. The DNA of the CDR3 is TGTGCCAGCAGCCGCCTGACAGGGGGCTATCAAGAGACCCAGTACTTC. The chain employs TRBV3-1 (or the pseudogene TRBV3-2) and TRBJ2-5, with 10 bases identical to TRBD1. The CDR3 contains 16 residues. V lost 4 bases and J lost 2; bases outside the gene matches: 7. From germline, CDR1 is LGHDT and CDR2 YNNKEL (reference sequence).

At least ten counts were recorded for this clone. The chain joins TRBV19 to TRBJ2-1; no firm D call. This CDR3 region has 14 residues. V lost 5 bases and J 6 bases, leaving 14 bases between the germline ends. Looked up from germline, CDR1 is LNHDA and CDR2 is SQIVND (reference sequence). In DNA form, the CDR3 reads TGTGCCAGTAGTCTAAGTATGTCGGGCAATGAGCAGTTCTTC. Amino acids: CASSLSMSGNEQFF.

CDR3: CASRWDRSYEQYF. The CDR3 bases are TGTGCCAGCCGCTGGGACAGATCCTACGAGCAGTACTTC. The gene calls are TRBV12-3 or TRBV12-4 and TRBJ2-7, with 7 bases aligning to TRBD1. CDR3 length: 13 residues. The trim removed 8 bases at V and 1 base at J, leaving 5 bases unmatched.